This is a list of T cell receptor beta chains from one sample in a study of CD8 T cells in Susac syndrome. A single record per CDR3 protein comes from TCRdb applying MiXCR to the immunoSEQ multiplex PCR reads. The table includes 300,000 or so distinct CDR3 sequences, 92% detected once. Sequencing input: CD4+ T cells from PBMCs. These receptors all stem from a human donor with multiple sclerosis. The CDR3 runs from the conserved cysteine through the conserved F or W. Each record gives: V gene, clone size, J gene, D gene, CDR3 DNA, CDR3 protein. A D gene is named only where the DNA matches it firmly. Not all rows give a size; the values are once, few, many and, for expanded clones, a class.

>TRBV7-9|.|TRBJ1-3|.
TGTGCCAGCAGCTCTCGGAGGGCGGAAAACACCATATATTTT
CASSSRRAENTIYF
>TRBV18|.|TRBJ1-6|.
TGTGCCAGCTCACTACAGGGCCTCGATTATTCACCCCTCCACTTT
CASSLQGLDYSPLHF
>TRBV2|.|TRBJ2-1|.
TGTGCCAGCAGGTACCGGACCCTCCCGGACTCCTACAATGAGCAGTTCTTC
CASRYRTLPDSYNEQFF
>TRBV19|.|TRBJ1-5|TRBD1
TGTGCCAGTAGTCCCCAAGGGGGACAGGGGTCGAGTGGCAATCAGCCCCAGCATTTT
CASSPQGGQGSSGNQPQHF
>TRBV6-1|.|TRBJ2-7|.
TGTGCCAGCAGGTTCAGGGTGGGCGAGCAGTACTTC
CASRFRVGEQYF
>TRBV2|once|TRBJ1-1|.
TGTGCCAGCAATTTATTGATGATGAACACTGAAGCTTTCTTT
CASNLLMMNTEAFF
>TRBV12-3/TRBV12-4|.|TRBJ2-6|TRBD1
TGTGCCAGCAGTCCCCGGGACAGGGGCCCGGTCCCCTCTGGGGCCAACGTCCTGACTTTC
CASSPRDRGPVPSGANVLTF
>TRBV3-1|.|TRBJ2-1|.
TGTGCCAGCAGCCGCCAGACCGGGCGGGGAGAGCAGTTCTTC
CASSRQTGRGEQFF
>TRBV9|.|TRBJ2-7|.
TGTGCCAGCAGCCCTAACTTAGAGGGTCCGATGAGCGGACGGCCCTACGAGCAGTACTTC
CASSPNLEGPMSGRPYEQYF
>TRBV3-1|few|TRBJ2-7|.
TGTGCCAGCAGCCCACGAGCAACCTACGAGCAGTACTTC
CASSPRATYEQYF
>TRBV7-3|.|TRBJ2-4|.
TGTGCCAGCAGCCCGGGGGTCAAAAACATTCAGTACTTC
CASSPGVKNIQYF
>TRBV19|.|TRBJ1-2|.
TGTGCCAGTCAGGCAGGAACCAACTATGGCTACACCTTC
CASQAGTNYGYTF
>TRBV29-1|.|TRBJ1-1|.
TGCAGCGTTGGTTCACTACCGAACACTGAAGCTTTCTTT
CSVGSLPNTEAFF
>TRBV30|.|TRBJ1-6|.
TGTGCCTGGAGCAAAATCGGACTGCGGGATTCACCCCTCCACTTT
CAWSKIGLRDSPLHF
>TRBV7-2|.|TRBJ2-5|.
TGTGCCAGCAGCTGGTCCTCAAGTCCATTCCAAGAGACCCAGTACTTC
CASSWSSSPFQETQYF
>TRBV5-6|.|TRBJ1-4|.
TGTGCCAGCAGCTTTATGGGAGCGGGTAATGAAAAACTGTTTTTT
CASSFMGAGNEKLFF
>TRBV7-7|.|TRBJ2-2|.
TGTGCTAGCAGCTTAGTAGGCCCCGGGGAGCTGTTTTTT
CASSLVGPGELFF
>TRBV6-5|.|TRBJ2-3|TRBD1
TGTGCCAGCACCACGACGGGACAGGGCTCGGGTACGCAGTATTTT
CASTTTGQGSGTQYF
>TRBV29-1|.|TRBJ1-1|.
TGCAGCGTTGCTGACAGGACCTGGGCTTTCTTT
CSVADRTWAFF
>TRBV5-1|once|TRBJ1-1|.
TGCGCCAGCAGCTTGGCCCCGCAGGGAAAAGCTGAAGCTTTCTTT
CASSLAPQGKAEAFF
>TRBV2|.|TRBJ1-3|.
TGTGCCAGCAGTGAGCTCCGCTCTGGAAACACCATATATTTT
CASSELRSGNTIYF
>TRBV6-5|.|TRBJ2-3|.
TGTGCCAGCAGTTTAGGGGCAGTCAGCACAGATACGCAGTATTTT
CASSLGAVSTDTQYF
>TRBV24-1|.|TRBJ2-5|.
TGTGCCACCAGTGATTTCTTGGGGGGCGGCGAAGAGACCCAGTACTTC
CATSDFLGGGEETQYF
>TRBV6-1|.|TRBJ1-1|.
TGTGCCAGCAGTGAATTGGGCGTGGGCAGACTGAACACTGAAGCTTTCTTT
CASSELGVGRLNTEAFF
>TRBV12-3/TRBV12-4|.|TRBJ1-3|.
TGTGCCAGCAGTTTCATGGCCCTATATTTT
CASSFMALYF
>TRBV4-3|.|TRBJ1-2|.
TGCGCCAGCAGCCAAGCCCCAACAGGGAGGGATGATGGCTACACCTTC
CASSQAPTGRDDGYTF
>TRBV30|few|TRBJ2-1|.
TGTGCCTGGAGTCTGGTACGGGGGAATGAGCAGTTCTTC
CAWSLVRGNEQFF
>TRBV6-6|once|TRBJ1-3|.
TGTGCCAGCAGTTGGACGGAAGGCACCTCTGGAAACACCATATATTTT
CASSWTEGTSGNTIYF
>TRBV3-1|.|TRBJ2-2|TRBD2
TGTGCCAGCAGCCATCACATCCCCGTGGGCGGGAGAAACACCGGGGAGCTGTTTTTT
CASSHHIPVGGRNTGELFF
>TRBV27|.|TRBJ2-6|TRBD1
TGTGCCAGCAGTTTGTTCGGCAGGGGGACATCTGGGGCCAACGTCCTGACTTTC
CASSLFGRGTSGANVLTF
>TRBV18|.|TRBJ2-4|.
TGTGCCAGCTCACCTGCCTGGCCAAGCTCGGGCAAAAACATTCAGTACTTC
CASSPAWPSSGKNIQYF
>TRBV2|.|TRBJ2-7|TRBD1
TGTGCCAGCATGGGGACAGCCCGCTCCTACGAGCAGTACTTC
CASMGTARSYEQYF
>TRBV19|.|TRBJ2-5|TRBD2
TGTGCCAGTAGTTCCGTGGCGGGGGAGTTGGAGACCCAGTACTTC
CASSSVAGELETQYF
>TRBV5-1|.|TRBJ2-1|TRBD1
TGCGCCAGCAGCATGGGACAGGGTACCTACAATGAGCAGTTCTTC
CASSMGQGTYNEQFF
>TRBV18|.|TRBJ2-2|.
TGTGCCAGCTCACCTAAACAGATTAACACCGGGGAGCTGTTTTTT
CASSPKQINTGELFF
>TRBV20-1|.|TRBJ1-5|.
TGCAGTGCTCAGGGTGGAGGGGATCAGCCCCAGCATTTT
CSAQGGGDQPQHF
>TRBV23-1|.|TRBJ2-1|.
TGCGCCAGCAGTCAATCTGGCGTGGGGCCACGGGGTGATGAGCAGTTCTTC
CASSQSGVGPRGDEQFF
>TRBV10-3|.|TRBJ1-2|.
TGTGCCAAACGGGCAGTCTTCTATGGCTACACCTTC
CAKRAVFYGYTF
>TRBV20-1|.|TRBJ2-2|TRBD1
TGCAGTGCTACCGGGACAGGGTATCCCGGGGAGCTGTTTTTT
CSATGTGYPGELFF
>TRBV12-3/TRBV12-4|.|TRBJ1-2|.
TGTGCCAGCAGTTACTCCAGGGGTCGTGGCTACACCTTC
CASSYSRGRGYTF
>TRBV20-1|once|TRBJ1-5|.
TGCAGTGGTTCGACAGGTGGAGGATTTAGTCAGCCCCAGCATTTT
CSGSTGGGFSQPQHF
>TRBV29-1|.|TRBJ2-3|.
TGCAGCGTTGGCCGAAGGGGCGATACGCAGTATTTT
CSVGRRGDTQYF
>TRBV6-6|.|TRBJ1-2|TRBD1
TGTGCCAGCAGTTCGGAAGGACAGGGGATTGGCTACACCTTC
CASSSEGQGIGYTF
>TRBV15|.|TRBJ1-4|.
TGTGCCACCACCAGGGAAAGTTTCGAAAAACTGTTTTTT
CATTRESFEKLFF
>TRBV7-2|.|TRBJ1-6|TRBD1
TGTGCCAGCAGCCGCTGGTTTGTTCAGGGGGCTGCCTATAATTCACCCCTCCACTTT
CASSRWFVQGAAYNSPLHF
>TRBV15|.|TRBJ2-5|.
TGTGCCACCAGCAGAGATCGGGGTCAAGGCTCCGAGACCCAGTACTTC
CATSRDRGQGSETQYF
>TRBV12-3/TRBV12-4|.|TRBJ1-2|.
TGTGCCAGCAGCCGTAACTATGGCTACACCTTC
CASSRNYGYTF
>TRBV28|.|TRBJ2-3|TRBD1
TGTGCCAGCGAAACAGGGGGTACAGATACGCAGTATTTT
CASETGGTDTQYF
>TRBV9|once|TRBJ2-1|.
TGTGCCAGCAGCGTAAGTCGGGGGAATGAGCAGTTCTTC
CASSVSRGNEQFF
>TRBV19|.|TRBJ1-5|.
TGTGCCAGTAGTTCCCCCCTCCAGAGGGCGGCCTATAGCAATCAGCCCCAGCATTTT
CASSSPLQRAAYSNQPQHF